A single sample gave rise to the 15 T cell receptor beta chains below, sequenced in a study of OX40 agonist ivuxolimab in advanced cancers. The repertoire was sequenced with immunoSEQ multiplex PCR; TCRdb's copy has only in-frame clones and lacks some. The profile covers over 85,000 clones, with just under 85% appearing a single time and 1.4% to 1.5% taken by the ten largest. The sample consisted of CD4+ or CD8+ T cells sorted from blood, taken in a trial of the OX40 agonist ivuxolimab. The receptors were gathered from an adult with an advanced solid tumor such as melanoma, head and neck, liver or kidney cancer.

This chain connects TRBV7-3 to TRBJ1-1, with D possibly TRBD1 on 5 matching bases. The CDR3 has 13 amino acids. Trimming left V 6 bases short and J 1 base short, with 9 bases between. Germline V gives CDR1 SGHTA, CDR2 FQGTGA. The CDR3 DNA reads TGTGCCAGCAGGTTGGGACCGAACACTGAAGCTTTCTTT. Its translation: CASRLGPNTEAFF. Combining the CDR3 with reference TRBV7-3 and TRBJ1-1 gives the whole variable domain GAGVSQTPSNKVTEKGKYVELRCDPISGHTALYWYRQSLGQGPEFLIYFQGTGAADDSGLPNDRFFAVRPEGSVSTLKIQRTERGDSAVYLCASRLGPNTEAFFGQGTRLTVV.

This chain uses TRBV6-1 with TRBJ1-2; D is possibly TRBD1 (5 bases). The V end was cut by 3 bases, the J end by 6 bases, with 8 bases between. The CDR3 totals 12 residues. Germline V CDR1 and CDR2: MNHNS, SASEGT. DNA for the CDR3: TGTGCCAGCAGTGACAGGGTCGATGGCTACACCTTC. The encoded protein is CASSDRVDGYTF.

This chain joins TRBV2 and TRBJ1-1, with D tentatively TRBD1 (5 bases). This CDR3 spans 15 amino acids. Germline CDR1 SNHLY, CDR2 FYNNEI. Trimming left V 0 bases short and J 7 bases short, with 15 bases between. CDR3 loop: CASSEALKGRSEAFF. CDR3 bases: TGTGCCAGCAGTGAAGCGCTTAAGGGGCGAAGTGAAGCTTTCTTT.

The chain carries TRBV6-5 and TRBJ1-1; no clear D. Germline V gene data show CDR1 as MNHEY and CDR2 as SVGAGI. V dropped 2 bases and J dropped 8 bases, with 15 bases sitting between them. The CDR3 extends over 14 amino acids. CDR3 in amino acids: CASSYLLGGWEAFF. The CDR3 DNA reads as TGTGCCAGCAGTTACCTATTGGGCGGATGGGAAGCTTTCTTT.

The chain links TRBV19 to TRBJ2-2; 9 bases map to TRBD1. CDR3 length: 16 residues. With V trimmed by 9 bases and J by 4 bases, 12 bases remained unmatched. Germline CDR1 and CDR2: LNHDA and SQIVND (reference sequence). The DNA for the CDR3 is TGTGCCAGCCAACTAGGGACAGGGCTAAGCACCGGGGAGCTGTTTTTT. It specifies CASQLGTGLSTGELFF.

The rearrangement links TRBV2 to TRBJ2-3; TRBD2 agrees at 7 bases. The V segment lost 6 bases and the J segment 3 bases; nucleotides outside the gene matches: 6. CDR3 length: 14 amino acids. Germline CDR1 and CDR2: SNHLY and FYNNEI. The CDR3 sequence: CASRGGTTTDTQYF. In DNA form, the CDR3 reads TGTGCCAGCAGGGGAGGGACTACTACAGATACGCAGTATTTT.

The V gene is TRBV6-7, the J gene TRBJ2-3, with D perhaps TRBD2 (5 bases). TRBV6-7 belongs to the ORF category, with a function that is uncertain. The V end was cut by 5 bases, the J end by 2 bases, with 26 bases between. CDR3 length: 19 amino acids. CDR3 sequence reads: CASSRETPSTPMNTDTQYF. In DNA form, the CDR3 reads TGTGCCAGCAGTAGAGAGACCCCTAGCACACCTATGAACACAGATACGCAGTATTTT.

The chain is built from TRBV4-3 and TRBJ1-3; D possibly corresponds to TRBD1 (6 bases). The CDR3 has 15 residues. V lost 2 bases, J lost 0 bases, and 8 bases lay in between. Germline values: CDR1 LGHNA, CDR2 YSLEER. This CDR3 is CASSQTGSSGNTIYF. CDR3 nucleotide sequence: TGCGCCAGCAGCCAAACAGGGAGCTCTGGAAACACCATATATTTT.

The genes are TRBV9 and TRBJ2-7; no definite D call. Trimming stripped 2 bases from V and 5 bases from J, with 11 bases between. Germline V gives CDR1 SGDLS, CDR2 YYNGEE. The CDR3 has 13 residues. The CDR3 sequence is CASSVTQVDEQYF. The CDR3, as DNA: TGTGCCAGCAGCGTGACGCAGGTCGACGAGCAGTACTTC.

The chain recombines TRBV28 with TRBJ2-7; 11 positions match TRBD2. The CDR3 is 13 residues long. The germline gives CDR1 MDHEN, CDR2 SYDVKM. J was trimmed by 12 bases and V by 5 bases; bases with no gene match: 9. The CDR3 loop reads CASSRLAGGNWYF. Here the CDR3 DNA reads TGTGCCAGCAGTCGGCTAGCGGGAGGAAACTGGTACTTC.

The chain is built from TRBV7-2 and TRBJ1-2; D perhaps matches TRBD1 (6 bases). Trimming removed 5 bases from V and 8 bases from J, with 12 bases in between. The germline V gene encodes CDR1 SGHTA and CDR2 FQGNSA. The CDR3 covers 12 residues. The CDR3: CASSPFGGGYTF. The CDR3 DNA reads TGTGCCAGCAGCCCGTTTGGGGGCGGCTACACCTTC.

This rearrangement joins TRBV9 to TRBJ2-7; possibly TRBD2 for D (5 bases). V was shortened by 4 bases and J by 3 bases, with 20 bases between the two germline ends. The CDR3 length is 16 residues. CDR1 is SGDLS, CDR2 YYNGEE, per germline. The DNA for the CDR3 is TGTGCCAGCAGCCCTAGCCAGGCTCGTAGGTGCTACGAGCAGTACTTC. This codes for CASSPSQARRCYEQYF.

The chain carries TRBV7-8 and TRBJ1-1, with D unresolved. Germline loops: CDR1 SGHVS, CDR2 FQNEAQ. This CDR3 region has 13 residues. Trimming stripped 1 base from V and 10 bases from J, with 13 bases between. CDR3 region: CASSLVGSAAAFF. The CDR3 DNA is TGTGCCAGCAGCTTAGTGGGTTCAGCCGCAGCTTTCTTT.

J is TRBJ1-4 and V is TRBV30; a weak D match, TRBD1 (5 bases). This CDR3 region has 14 residues. In germline, CDR1 is GTSNPN, CDR2 SVGIG (reference sequence). With 0 bases removed from V and 7 bases from J, the gap between germline ends came to 12 bases. CDR3 sequence: CAWSVRGESEKLFF. The CDR3 nucleotides are TGTGCCTGGAGTGTACGGGGGGAGAGTGAAAAACTGTTTTTT.

The V gene is TRBV7-9, the J gene TRBJ2-1, with 9 bases matching TRBD2. V shed 5 bases and J 1 base; nucleotides not matched to a gene: 3. The CDR3 runs 15 residues. Per the germline V gene, CDR1 is SEHNR and CDR2 is FQNEAQ (reference sequence). CDR3 protein: CASSQREESYNEQFF. The CDR3 DNA follows: TGTGCCAGCAGCCAGCGGGAGGAGTCCTACAATGAGCAGTTCTTC.